The 20 T cell receptor beta chains below all came from one sample that was sequenced in a study of cytomegalovirus exposure and HLA in healthy donors. The PCR employed 60 Vbeta primers together with 13 Jbeta primers. The repertoire was sequenced with immunoSEQ multiplex PCR; TCRdb's copy has only in-frame clones and lacks some. This table has 75,000 to 95,000 clones, roughly 63% appearing once. Sequences were obtained from PBMCs. The receptors come from a woman in her 50s in good health and CMV-seropositive.

The CDR3 DNA follows: TGTGCCAGCAGTTACGGTCCAGTTAACACTGAAGCTTTCTTT. Protein: CASSYGPVNTEAFF. V gene TRBV6-5 combines with J gene TRBJ1-1; no firm D call. The V end lost 2 bases, the J end lost 2 bases, and 9 bases lay between the germline ends. The CDR3 runs 14 residues. The germline CDR1 and CDR2 sequences are MNHEY and SVGAGI.

V gene TRBV28 combines with J gene TRBJ1-2; a weak D match, TRBD1 (5 bases). V was cut by 3 bases and J by 6 bases, with 14 bases left in between. CDR1 is MDHEN, CDR2 SYDVKM, per germline. The CDR3 runs 14 residues. CDR3 nucleotide sequence: TGTGCCAGCAGTTTTGGAGGGGCGACGGATGGCTACACCTTC. It translates to CASSFGGATDGYTF.

The chain uses TRBV28 and TRBJ2-5, with D perhaps TRBD2 (6 bases). The germline V gene encodes CDR1 MDHEN and CDR2 SYDVKM. Trimming cost V 5 bases and J 5 bases, with 15 bases left between them. The CDR3 is 14 amino acids. CDR3 protein: CASSPRGGMETQYF. CDR3 nucleotides: TGTGCCAGCAGTCCTAGGGGAGGCATGGAGACCCAGTACTTC.

The V gene is TRBV10-1, the J gene TRBJ1-2; 7 bases align to TRBD1. The ends lost 4 bases at V and 1 base at J; junction bases unmatched: 15. The germline CDR1 and CDR2 sequences are WNHNN and SYGVQD (reference sequence). The CDR3 consists of 18 residues. The CDR3 loop reads CASSGPRGRRPINYGYTF. The CDR3 DNA follows: TGCGCCAGCAGTGGGCCGAGGGGGCGAAGACCCATTAACTATGGCTACACCTTC.

This rearrangement joins TRBV11-2 to TRBJ1-2; D gene unclear. V lost 5 bases and J 4 bases, leaving 11 bases between the germline ends. Per the germline V gene, CDR1 is SGHAT and CDR2 is FQNNGV. The CDR3 runs 13 residues. The CDR3 DNA is TGTGCCAGCAGCACAGACCGAGCCTATGGCTACACCTTC. Amino acids: CASSTDRAYGYTF.

The chain carries TRBV7-7 and TRBJ2-3, with D uncertain. The CDR3 is 14 amino acids. Trimming pared 1 base from V and 2 bases from J, leaving 7 bases between. Germline CDR1 is SSHAT and CDR2 is FNYEAQ (reference sequence). The CDR3 DNA is TGTGCCAGCAGCTTAGAACTTAACACAGATACGCAGTATTTT. Translated, it gives CASSLELNTDTQYF. Full variable domain (rest looked up from reference TRBV7-7 and TRBJ2-3): GAGVSQSPRYKVTKRGQDVTLRCDPISSHATLYWYQQALGQGPEFLTYFNYEAQPDKSGLPSDRFSAERPEGSISTLTIQRTEQRDSAMYRCASSLELNTDTQYFGPGTRLTVL.

The gene calls are TRBV9 and TRBJ1-2; 8 bases fit TRBD1. Germline CDR1 SGDLS, CDR2 YYNGEE. The V gene end was trimmed by 4 bases and the J gene end by 11 bases; junction bases not matched to a gene: 16. The length of the CDR3 is 15 residues. This CDR3 is CASSFFPTGEGGYTF. In DNA form, the CDR3 reads TGTGCCAGCAGCTTTTTCCCGACAGGGGAAGGGGGTTACACCTTC.

This clone turned up a few times. The gene calls are TRBV7-2 and TRBJ1-4; 9 bases are a match to TRBD1. The CDR3 spans 18 residues. Trimming removed 2 bases from V and 7 bases from J; junction bases left unmatched: 14. CDR1 and CDR2 (germline): SGHTA, FQGNSA. The CDR3, as DNA: TGTGCCAGCAGCTTAAGGGTTTCTCGAGGGACAGGGCTTGAAAAACTGTTTTTT. Protein: CASSLRVSRGTGLEKLFF.

The gene calls are TRBV7-2 and TRBJ1-5, with unresolved D. Germline CDR1 and CDR2: SGHTA and FQGNSA. This CDR3 spans 14 amino acids. V was cut by 5 bases and J by 0 bases, with 8 bases left in between. In DNA form, the CDR3 reads TGTGCCAGCAGCGGTACTTATAGCAATCAGCCCCAGCATTTT. It is translated as CASSGTYSNQPQHF.

The chain combines TRBV5-4 with TRBJ2-2, with 11 bases identical to TRBD2. The CDR3 runs 16 residues. Germline V CDR1 and CDR2: SGHNT, YYREEE (reference sequence). J gave up 3 bases and V 5 bases, and 6 bases lay outside the gene matches. The CDR3 sequence: CASRFLAGGYTGELFF. CDR3 in DNA: TGTGCCAGCAGATTTCTAGCGGGGGGCTACACCGGGGAGCTGTTTTTT.

The rearrangement uses TRBV29-1 and TRBJ1-1; weak D call: TRBD1 (5 bases). This CDR3 spans 14 amino acids. The V end was cut by 6 bases, the J end by 4 bases, with 18 bases between. The germline V gene has CDR1 SQVTM and CDR2 ANQGSEA. As DNA, the CDR3 is TGCAGCGTCGGGGGTGGCGGACTTAGCACTGAAGCTTTCTTT. Translation gives CSVGGGGLSTEAFF.

J is TRBJ1-1 and V is TRBV4-1; D remains unclear. The CDR3 loop spans 15 amino acids. From germline, CDR1 is MGHRA and CDR2 YSYEKL. V gave up 0 bases and J gave up 8 bases, with 16 bases separating them. CDR3 loop: CASSQDPNSRREAFF. CDR3 nucleotides: TGCGCCAGCAGCCAAGATCCGAACAGCCGGAGGGAAGCTTTCTTT.

The rearrangement joins TRBV6-5 to TRBJ1-5; a possible D gene is TRBD1 (5 bases). Between the trimmed V and J ends, which lost 6 bases and 6 bases, there was a span of 15 bases. Germline CDR1 is MNHEY and CDR2 is SVGAGI. This CDR3 has 14 residues. The CDR3 nucleotides read TGTGCCAGCAGGGGGAGGGGAGGAGGTCAGCCCCAGCATTTT. Its translation is CASRGRGGGQPQHF.

The V and J genes are TRBV5-6 and TRBJ2-1, with 9 bases identical to TRBD2. Per germline, CDR1 SGHDT and CDR2 YYEEEE. Losses at the gene ends were 5 bases for V and 7 bases for J; bases not matched to a gene: 7. The CDR3 totals 14 residues. As DNA, the CDR3 is TGTGCCAGCAGTCCTGGCGGGGGGGCGAATGAGCAGTTCTTC. This sequence encodes CASSPGGGANEQFF.

The genes are TRBV2 and TRBJ2-3; TRBD1 is a possible D gene (5 bases). CDR3 length: 15 residues. Trimming removed 11 bases at V and 2 bases at J, with 20 bases between. Germline CDR1 SNHLY, CDR2 FYNNEI. The CDR3 protein is CAGASGMGYTDTQYF. CDR3 bases: TGTGCCGGGGCGTCAGGGATGGGGTACACAGATACGCAGTATTTT.

This chain uses TRBV7-9 with TRBJ2-1, with D possibly being TRBD2 (6 bases). CDR3 length: 14 residues. CDR1 and CDR2 (germline): SEHNR, FQNEAQ (reference sequence). V gave up 3 bases and J gave up 5 bases, with 11 bases separating them. The CDR3 sequence: CASSFVGGNNEQFF. CDR3 nucleotides: TGTGCCAGCAGCTTCGTCGGGGGAAACAATGAGCAGTTCTTC.

The genes are TRBV19 and TRBJ2-5; tentative D call: TRBD2 (6 bases). Trimming stripped 6 bases from V and 5 bases from J, with 19 bases between. Per germline, CDR1 LNHDA and CDR2 SQIVND (reference sequence). The CDR3 contains 15 residues. The CDR3 DNA follows: TGTGCCAGTAGCCCTTGGGACTCCCCTTCGGAGACCCAGTACTTC. Its protein product is CASSPWDSPSETQYF. Supplemented by reference TRBV19 and TRBJ2-5, the full variable domain reads DGGITQSPKYLFRKEGQNVTLSCEQNLNHDAMYWYRQDPGQGLRLIYYSQIVNDFQKGDIAEGYSVSREKKESFPLTVTSAQKNPTAFYLCASSPWDSPSETQYFGPGTRLLVL.

This chain links TRBV30 with TRBJ1-2; 8 bases are shared with TRBD1. The CDR3 is 15 amino acids. Germline V gene sequence: CDR1 GTSNPN, CDR2 SVGIG (reference sequence). The V segment lost 3 bases and the J segment 0 bases; nucleotides outside the gene matches: 6. The chain's CDR3 is CAWSLGQGANYGYTF. CDR3 nucleotide sequence: TGTGCCTGGAGCCTCGGACAGGGAGCTAACTATGGCTACACCTTC.

This clone appeared a single time. The chain uses TRBV10-2 and TRBJ1-2; 10 bases map to TRBD1. The CDR3 runs 14 residues. The trim removed 4 bases at V and 4 bases at J, leaving 3 bases unmatched. Germline V gene data show CDR1 as WSHSY and CDR2 as SAAADI. Here the CDR3 reads CASSVGQGLYGYTF. CDR3 DNA sequence: TGCGCCAGCAGTGTGGGACAGGGGCTCTATGGCTACACCTTC.

This clone was seen at least ten times. The chain has TRBV6-6 and TRBJ2-1, with 13 bases fitting TRBD2. V shed 4 bases and J 8 bases; nucleotides not matched to a gene: 5. The CDR3 sequence is 15 residues long. Germline assignment: CDR1 MNHNY and CDR2 SVGAGI (reference sequence). The CDR3 DNA follows: TGTGCCAGCAGTTGGGGACTAGCGGGGAGCTATGAGCAGTTCTTC. This encodes CASSWGLAGSYEQFF.